Below, 12 T cell receptor beta chains from the same sample are listed, as sequenced in a study of cytomegalovirus exposure and HLA in healthy donors. Both 60 Vbeta primers and 13 Jbeta primers went into the PCR. Measured with immunoSEQ multiplex PCR; TCRdb has only the in-frame clones, and not every one. Of about 200,000 clones in the sample, about 85% were seen once. The sequenced sample was PBMCs. The receptors here all came from a male donor in good health and CMV-seropositive.

CDR3 DNA: TGTGCCATCAGTCCGGCCATGGGGGGGAGTAGCTCCTACGAGCAGTACTTC. Amino acid sequence: CAISPAMGGSSSYEQYF. V is TRBV10-3 and J is TRBJ2-7, with 7 bases identical to TRBD2. The ends lost 5 bases at V and 0 bases at J; junction bases unmatched: 13. The CDR3 is 17 amino acids. The germline gives CDR1 ENHRY, CDR2 SYGVKD.

The chain combines TRBV27 with TRBJ2-3, with TRBD2 identical over 11 bases. CDR3 length equals 18 residues. The germline V gene encodes CDR1 MNHEY and CDR2 SMNVEV (reference sequence). The V and J ends lost 3 bases and 0 bases, in that order; junction bases with no gene match: 8. The chain's CDR3 is CASSFLLAGDLSTDTQYF. As DNA, the CDR3 is TGTGCCAGCAGTTTTTTACTAGCGGGGGACCTAAGCACAGATACGCAGTATTTT.

The rearrangement links TRBV30 to TRBJ2-5; 11 bases match TRBD2. The ends lost 7 bases at V and 2 bases at J; junction bases unmatched: 6. This CDR3 is built from 14 residues. Germline loops: CDR1 GTSNPN, CDR2 SVGIG (reference sequence). The CDR3 here is CAYKRLAGQETQYF. CDR3 bases: TGTGCCTATAAACGACTAGCGGGACAAGAGACCCAGTACTTC.

Here the CDR3 reads CASSSGTSLQYF. The CDR3 coding sequence is TGTGCCAGCAGTTCCGGGACTAGCTTACAGTACTTC. The chain is built from TRBV28 and TRBJ2-7; 9 nucleotides line up with TRBD2. The CDR3 length is 12 residues. Trimming took 4 bases from V and 10 from J; bases not matched to a gene: 5. CDR1 and CDR2 from the germline V gene are MDHEN and SYDVKM.

The rearrangement joins TRBV9 to TRBJ1-1; D unclear. In germline, CDR1 is SGDLS, CDR2 YYNGEE. The CDR3 has 16 residues. V was trimmed by 0 bases and J by 1 base, leaving 13 bases between them. CDR3 DNA sequence: TGTGCCAGCAGCGTAGGAAGAGGGTTCTGGAACACTGAAGCTTTCTTT. It encodes CASSVGRGFWNTEAFF.

V and J are TRBV6-6 and TRBJ2-7, with D tentatively TRBD1 (6 bases). Between the trimmed V and J ends, which lost 2 bases and 2 bases, there was a span of 16 bases. The germline V gene encodes CDR1 MNHNY and CDR2 SVGAGI (reference sequence). The CDR3 length is 16 residues. The CDR3 coding sequence is TGTGCCAGCAGTTACACATCACTCAGGGGAACCTACGAGCAGTACTTC. Residues: CASSYTSLRGTYEQYF.

The chain has TRBV12-5 and TRBJ2-5; 10 bases align to TRBD1. The assigned J gene may be wrong: the sequence end matches TRBJ2-7 better. Per the germline V gene, CDR1 is LGHNT and CDR2 is FRNRAP. CDR3 length equals 13 residues. The CDR3 sequence: CANRRTGGYEQYF. CDR3 bases: TGTGCTAACCGGAGGACAGGGGGCTACGAGCAGTACTTC.

This clone turned up a few times. V usage is TRBV6-1 and J usage is TRBJ2-7, with D maybe TRBD1 (5 bases). The CDR3 is made up of 14 amino acids. Trimming removed 7 bases at V and 3 bases at J, with 16 bases between. CDR1 and CDR2 (germline): MNHNS, SASEGT. The DNA of the CDR3 is TGTGCCAGCATTCTCCCCGGACAAAGCTACGAGCAGTACTTC. This translates into CASILPGQSYEQYF.

This clone occurred once. The rearrangement links TRBV4-2 to TRBJ1-2, with no clear D. The germline V gene has CDR1 LGHNA and CDR2 YNFKEQ. The CDR3 has 13 residues. The ends were cut back, 3 bases at V and 10 bases at J, with 15 bases in the middle. As DNA, the CDR3 is TGTGCCAGCAGCCAGGACGGGATTTCAGTCTACACCTTC. It translates to CASSQDGISVYTF.

The chain recombines TRBV27 with TRBJ2-1, with 9 positions matching TRBD2. The CDR3 has 17 residues. From germline, CDR1 is MNHEY and CDR2 SMNVEV (reference sequence). V dropped 1 base and J dropped 1; count of bases not matched to a gene: 5. DNA of the CDR3: TGTGCCAGCAGTTTATTCTTTAGCGGGAGTTCCTACAATGAGCAGTTCTTC. Its protein product is CASSLFFSGSSYNEQFF.

This CDR3 reads CSVGEGMNTEAFF. Written as DNA, the CDR3 is TGCAGCGTCGGGGAGGGTATGAACACTGAAGCTTTCTTT. The chain links TRBV29-1 to TRBJ1-1; no definite D call. The V end was cut by 6 bases, the J end by 0 bases, with 11 bases between. CDR1 is SQVTM and CDR2 is ANQGSEA in the germline V gene. This CDR3 spans 13 amino acids.

The V and J genes are TRBV18 and TRBJ2-7; D is ambiguous. Germline values: CDR1 KGHSH, CDR2 LQKENI. The V end lost 3 bases, the J end lost 0 bases, and 12 bases lay between the germline ends. This CDR3 is 15 amino acids long. CDR3 nucleotide sequence: TGTGCCAGCTCACCCGGTGGTCGAAGCTCCTACGAGCAGTACTTC. Translated: CASSPGGRSSYEQYF.